This T cell receptor beta chain was profiled in a study of vaccination effects on CD4 cells after COVID-19. Study background: Each person got two doses of an mRNA SARS-CoV-2 vaccine, BNT162b2 or mRNA-1273.

CDR1 and CDR2 (germline): SQVTM, ANQGSEA. Trimming cost V 4 bases and J 5 bases, with 9 bases left between them. This CDR3 is 13 amino acids long. This table comes from immunoSEQ multiplex PCR, and its TCRdb copy is limited to in-frame clones, with some not included. The table lists about 73,000 clones, 60% to 75% of them singletons, with around 2.9% in the top ten. General study findings and limits: Clones induced by infection and by vaccine showed marked clonal contraction late after vaccination.

A remark on this clone: Its specificity is not known.

Sequencing in the ViraFEST assay came after antigen-specific CD4+ T cells had been expanded with viral peptide pools, which were used to stimulate PBMC. When ten to eleven days of culture had elapsed, CD4+ T cells were isolated. Vaccinated recipients, who were negative for nucleocapsid antibodies, had no history of SARS-CoV-2 infection. In culture with approximately 10 IU/ml IL-2 and about 10 ug/ml peptides, PBMC were grown at a few million per well. Cells had half their medium changed to IL-2 medium on days 3 and 7. The clonotype was recovered from a human donor who received a COVID-19 vaccine. The V call is TRBV29-1, the J call TRBJ1-6; D call uncertain. The material was CD4+ T cells from PBMCs cultured with HCoV-NL63 spike peptides, obtained before COVID-19 vaccination. The CDR3 sequence is CSVANGNNSPLHF. CDR3 nucleotides: TGCAGCGTTGCCAACGGGAATAATTCACCCCTCCACTTT.